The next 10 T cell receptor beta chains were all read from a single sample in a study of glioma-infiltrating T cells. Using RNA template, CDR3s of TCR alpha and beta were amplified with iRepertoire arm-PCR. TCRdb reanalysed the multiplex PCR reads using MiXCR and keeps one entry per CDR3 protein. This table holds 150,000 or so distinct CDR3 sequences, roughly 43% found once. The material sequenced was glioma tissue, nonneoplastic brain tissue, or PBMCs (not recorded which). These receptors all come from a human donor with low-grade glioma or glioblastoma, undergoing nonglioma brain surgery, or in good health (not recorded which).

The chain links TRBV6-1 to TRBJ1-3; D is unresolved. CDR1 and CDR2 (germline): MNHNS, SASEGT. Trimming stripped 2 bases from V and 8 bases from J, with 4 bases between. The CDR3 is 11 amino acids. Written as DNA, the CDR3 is TGTGCCAGCAGTGAACGGGACACCATATATTTT. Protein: CASSERDTIYF.

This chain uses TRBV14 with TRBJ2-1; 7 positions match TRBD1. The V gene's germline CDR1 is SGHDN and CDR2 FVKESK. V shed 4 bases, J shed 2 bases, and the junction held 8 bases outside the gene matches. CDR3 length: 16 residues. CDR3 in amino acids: CASSPNMDRPYNEQFF. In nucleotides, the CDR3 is TGTGCCAGCAGCCCGAATATGGACAGGCCCTACAATGAGCAGTTCTTC.

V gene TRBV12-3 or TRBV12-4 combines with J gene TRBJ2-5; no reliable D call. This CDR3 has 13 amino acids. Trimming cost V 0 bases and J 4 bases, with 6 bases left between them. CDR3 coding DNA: TGTGCCAGCAGTTTAGCCACATCAGAGACCCAGTACTTC. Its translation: CASSLATSETQYF.

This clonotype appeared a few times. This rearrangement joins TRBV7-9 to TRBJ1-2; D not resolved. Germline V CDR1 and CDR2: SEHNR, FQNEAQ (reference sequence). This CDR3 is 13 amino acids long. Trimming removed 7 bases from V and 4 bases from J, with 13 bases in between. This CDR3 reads CASKEGNSYGYTF. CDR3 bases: TGTGCCAGCAAGGAGGGAAACAGCTATGGCTACACCTTC.

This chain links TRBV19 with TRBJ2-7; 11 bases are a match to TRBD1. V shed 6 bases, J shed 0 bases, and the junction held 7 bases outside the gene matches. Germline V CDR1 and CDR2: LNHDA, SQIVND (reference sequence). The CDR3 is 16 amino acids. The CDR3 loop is CASRTPGQGDSYEQYF. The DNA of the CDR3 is TGTGCCAGTAGGACCCCGGGACAGGGGGACTCCTACGAGCAGTACTTC.

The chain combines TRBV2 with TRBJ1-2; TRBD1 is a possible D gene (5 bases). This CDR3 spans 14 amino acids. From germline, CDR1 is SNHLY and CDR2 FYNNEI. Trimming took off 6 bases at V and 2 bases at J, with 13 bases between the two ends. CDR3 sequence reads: CASRTGRINYGYTF. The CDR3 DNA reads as TGTGCCAGCAGGACGGGACGGATCAACTATGGCTACACCTTC.

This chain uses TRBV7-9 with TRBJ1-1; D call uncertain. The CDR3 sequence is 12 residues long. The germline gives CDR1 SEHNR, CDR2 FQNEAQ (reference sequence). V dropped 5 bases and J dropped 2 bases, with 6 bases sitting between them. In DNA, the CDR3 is TGTGCCAGCAGCGCCATAAACACTGAAGCTTTCTTT. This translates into CASSAINTEAFF.

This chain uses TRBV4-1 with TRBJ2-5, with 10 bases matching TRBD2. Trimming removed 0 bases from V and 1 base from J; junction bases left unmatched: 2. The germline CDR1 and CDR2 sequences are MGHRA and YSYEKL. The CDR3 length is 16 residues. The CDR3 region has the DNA TGCGCCAGCAGCCAAGATTCTAGCGGGGGCCAAGAGACCCAGTACTTC. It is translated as CASSQDSSGGQETQYF.

This CDR3 reads CATSVRNNEQFF. The DNA for the CDR3 is TGTGCCACCAGTGTTAGGAATAATGAGCAGTTCTTC. V and J are TRBV24-1 and TRBJ2-1; D gene unclear. With 5 bases removed from V and 7 bases from J, the gap between germline ends came to 8 bases. Germline V CDR1 and CDR2: KGHDR, SFDVKD. The CDR3 runs to 12 residues.

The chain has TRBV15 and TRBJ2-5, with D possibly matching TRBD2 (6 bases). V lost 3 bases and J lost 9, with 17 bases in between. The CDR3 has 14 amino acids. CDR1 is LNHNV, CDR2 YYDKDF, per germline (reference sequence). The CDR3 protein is CATSRRGGAEAQYF. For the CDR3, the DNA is TGTGCCACCAGCAGGAGGGGAGGAGCCGAGGCCCAGTACTTC. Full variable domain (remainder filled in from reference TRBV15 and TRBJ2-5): DAMVIQNPRYQVTQFGKPVTLSCSQTLNHNVMYWYQQKSSQAPKLLFHYYDKDFNNEADTPDNFQSRRPNTSFCFLDIRSPGLGDTAMYLCATSRRGGAEAQYFGPGTRLLVL.